These 7 T cell receptor beta chains came from one sample sequenced in a study of blood T cell repertoires in COVID-19. Measured with immunoSEQ multiplex PCR; TCRdb has only the in-frame clones, and not every one. The sample holds about 210,000 clones, approximately 85% seen once. The sample comprised peripheral blood. The receptors originated from a woman aged 65 to 85 with COVID-19, enrolled during active disease.

The chain employs TRBV30 and TRBJ2-7; D perhaps matches TRBD2 (6 bases). In germline, CDR1 is GTSNPN, CDR2 SVGIG (reference sequence). The CDR3 totals 14 residues. Trimming shortened V by 6 bases and J by 0 bases, and 15 bases separated the two germline ends. The CDR3 coding sequence is TGTGCCTGTCGTCCGCGGGACCCCTCCTACGAGCAGTACTTC. Translating gives CACRPRDPSYEQYF. Combining the CDR3 with reference TRBV30 and TRBJ2-7 gives the whole variable domain SQTIHQWPATLVQPVGSPLSLECTVEGTSNPNLYWYRQAAGRGLQLLFYSVGIGQISSEVPQNLSASRPQDRQFILSSKKLLLSDSGFYLCACRPRDPSYEQYFGPGTRLTVT.

This chain links TRBV6-5 with TRBJ2-4; D is perhaps TRBD2 (5 bases). V was clipped by 8 bases and J by 3 bases, with 17 bases between them. Germline-derived CDR1 and CDR2 are MNHEY and SVGAGI. This CDR3 has 15 amino acids. Here the CDR3 DNA reads TGTGCCAGCGAGGGCGGCGGTAAGTACAAAAACATTCAGTACTTC. Its protein is CASEGGGKYKNIQYF.

V usage is TRBV6-6 and J usage is TRBJ2-7; possible D gene TRBD2, 5 bases. V gave up 6 bases and J gave up 4 bases, with 10 bases separating them. This CDR3 is 12 amino acids long. The germline V gene encodes CDR1 MNHNY and CDR2 SVGAGI (reference sequence). The CDR3 reads CASSLSGYEQYF. Here the CDR3 DNA reads TGTGCCAGCAGCCTATCGGGGTACGAGCAGTACTTC.

The chain uses TRBV7-2 and TRBJ2-2; 7 bases are a match to TRBD2. The ends lost 1 base at V and 7 bases at J; junction bases unmatched: 9. Germline loops: CDR1 SGHTA, CDR2 FQGNSA. CDR3 length equals 16 residues. In DNA form, the CDR3 reads TGTGCCAGCAGCTTAGTGGGAGCGGGAAGGGTCGGGGAGCTGTTTTTT. Translation: CASSLVGAGRVGELFF.

The chain carries TRBV7-2 and TRBJ2-5, with TRBD2 identical over 9 bases. Germline V gives CDR1 SGHTA, CDR2 FQGNSA. CDR3 length: 15 residues. Unmatched junction bases numbered 9, after V lost 5 bases and J lost 5 bases. DNA of the CDR3: TGTGCCAGCAGCCCGCTAGCGGGAAGTGTGGAGACCCAGTACTTC. Amino acids: CASSPLAGSVETQYF.

The chain employs TRBV29-1 and TRBJ1-1, with D possibly TRBD1 on 6 matching bases. In germline, CDR1 is SQVTM, CDR2 ANQGSEA. Trimming stripped 8 bases from V and 5 bases from J, with 15 bases between. This CDR3 contains 12 residues. The chain's CDR3 is CSSTGKKTEAFF. Here the CDR3 DNA reads TGCAGCAGTACAGGGAAGAAAACTGAAGCTTTCTTT.

The V and J genes are TRBV25-1 and TRBJ2-1; D is perhaps TRBD1 (6 bases). Trimming cost V 2 bases and J 1 base, with 12 bases left between them. This CDR3 comprises 16 residues. Germline V lookup: CDR1 MGHDK, CDR2 SYGVNS. CDR3 region: CASSEDRPGSYNEQFF. The CDR3 DNA is TGTGCCAGCAGTGAAGACAGGCCCGGGTCCTACAATGAGCAGTTCTTC.